This T cell receptor (beta chain) was identified in a study of blood T cell repertoires in COVID-19. Study-level background: The United States, Italy and Spain provided the acute and convalescent COVID-19 samples. Nucleic acid was either cDNA or gDNA, and it came from T cells, B-cell-depleted T cells, or PBMCs.

V was trimmed by 2 bases and J by 4 bases, leaving 16 bases between them. Germline CDR1 and CDR2: SGHDT and YYEEEE. This CDR3 region has 16 residues. Sequencing used immunoSEQ multiplex PCR; TCRdb keeps in-frame clones, though not all of them. The data hold approximately 110,000 clones, with about 85% observed a single time. Enrolled during active infection, Seattle patients were then followed longitudinally. This chain joins TRBV5-6 and TRBJ1-3; D is unresolved. The receptor's source is an older woman with COVID-19, enrolled during active disease. Material: peripheral blood. The CDR3 loop reads CASSFLSVSPGNTIYF. Here the CDR3 DNA reads TGTGCCAGCAGCTTTTTGTCTGTCAGTCCAGGAAACACCATATATTTT.